A single sample is the source of the 3 T cell receptor beta chains below, sequenced in a study of CD8 T cells in ankylosing spondylitis. For these TCRs, the target antigens are not known. Broader study findings: Ankylosing spondylitis blood seemed to carry a telltale TCR beta motif made of several highly homologous variants.

Via MiXCR, TCRdb re-called the 5' RACE reads, giving one row per CDR3 protein. The repertoire holds roughly 700,000 distinct CDR3 sequences, with 15% to 20% as singletons. The source material was blood, either unsorted or a sorted T cell fraction (not recorded which). These receptors all come from a male donor with ankylosing spondylitis.

V and J are TRBV24-1 and TRBJ1-5, with 7 bases identical to TRBD1. The junction had 9 bases not matched to a gene; V was cut back by 4 bases and J by 7 bases. The CDR3 is 15 amino acids. The V gene's germline CDR1 is KGHDR and CDR2 SFDVKD. CDR3 sequence reads: CATSDSGQVPQPQHF. CDR3 in DNA: TGTGCCACCAGTGACAGCGGACAGGTGCCCCAGCCCCAGCATTTT.

This clonotype was counted between two and nine times. The V call is TRBV20-1, the J call TRBJ2-5; 8 positions agree with TRBD2. Germline trimming cut 0 bases from V and 5 bases from J; bases unmatched to any gene: 8. The CDR3 is 15 residues long. Per germline, CDR1 DFQATT and CDR2 SNEGSKA (reference sequence). In DNA, the CDR3 is TGCAGTGCTAGAGATCCCGGGGGGGCCCTCGAGACCCAGTACTTC. Amino acid sequence: CSARDPGGALETQYF.

This clonotype was seen a single time. The chain has TRBV6-5 and TRBJ2-7, with 7 positions matching TRBD1. Germline CDR1 and CDR2: MNHEY and SVGAGI. This CDR3 has 13 residues. Germline trimming cut 2 bases from V and 7 bases from J; bases unmatched to any gene: 5. Written as DNA, the CDR3 is TGTGCCAGCAGTTACCGACAGGGTCGGGAGCAGTACTTC. Translated, it gives CASSYRQGREQYF.